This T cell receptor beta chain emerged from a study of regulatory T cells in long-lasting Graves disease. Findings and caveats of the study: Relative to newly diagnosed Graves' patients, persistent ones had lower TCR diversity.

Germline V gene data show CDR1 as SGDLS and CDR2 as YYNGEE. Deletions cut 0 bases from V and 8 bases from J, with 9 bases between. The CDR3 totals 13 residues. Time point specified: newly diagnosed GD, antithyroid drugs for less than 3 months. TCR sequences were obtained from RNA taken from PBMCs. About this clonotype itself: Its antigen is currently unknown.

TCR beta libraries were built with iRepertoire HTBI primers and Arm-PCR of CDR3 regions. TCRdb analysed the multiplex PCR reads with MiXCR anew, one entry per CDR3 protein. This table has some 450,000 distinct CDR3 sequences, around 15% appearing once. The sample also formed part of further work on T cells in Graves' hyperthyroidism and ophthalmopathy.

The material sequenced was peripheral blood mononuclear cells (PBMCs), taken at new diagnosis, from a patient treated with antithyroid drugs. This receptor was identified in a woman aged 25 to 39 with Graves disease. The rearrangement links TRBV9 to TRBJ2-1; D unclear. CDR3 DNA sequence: TGTGCCAGCAGCGTAGCTATCGGGTATGAGCAGTTCTTC. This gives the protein CASSVAIGYEQFF.